A selection of T cell receptor beta chains follows, all from one sample in a study of cytomegalovirus exposure and HLA in healthy donors. Assay: immunoSEQ multiplex PCR; the TCRdb copy retains only in-frame clones and omits some. Of under 140,000 clones in the sample, over 65% were seen once. Sequences were obtained from PBMCs. The origin of the receptors is a man in his thirties or forties in good health and CMV-seropositive. Both conserved end residues are part of each CDR3. The order of the fields is J gene, clone size, V gene, CDR3 protein. Rows give clone size only sometimes, using once, few, many, or a class for an expanded clone.

j_gene: TRBJ1-3
abundance: -
v_gene: TRBV5-6
CDR3aa: CASSLAVRGSGNTIYF

j_gene: TRBJ2-7
abundance: -
v_gene: TRBV28
CDR3aa: CASSSPRQGDFYEQYF

j_gene: TRBJ1-1
abundance: -
v_gene: TRBV6-5
CDR3aa: CASNGREGTEAFF

j_gene: TRBJ2-7
abundance: -
v_gene: TRBV25-1
CDR3aa: CASSEDNYAYEQYF

j_gene: -
abundance: few
v_gene: TRBV6-4
CDR3aa: CASSDSWVERGARSYEQYF

j_gene: TRBJ2-3
abundance: -
v_gene: TRBV21-1
CDR3aa: CASSRRRDTQYF

j_gene: TRBJ2-5
abundance: once
v_gene: TRBV10-3
CDR3aa: CAISESLGLAGDRAQYF

j_gene: TRBJ2-1
abundance: -
v_gene: TRBV19
CDR3aa: CASSSQALAGVSEQFF

j_gene: TRBJ2-7
abundance: -
v_gene: TRBV6-5
CDR3aa: CASSYQGTNEQYF

j_gene: TRBJ1-5
abundance: -
v_gene: TRBV28
CDR3aa: CASSLSLDTNQPQHF

j_gene: TRBJ1-3
abundance: -
v_gene: TRBV19
CDR3aa: CASSTGTRSSGNTIYF

j_gene: TRBJ2-7
abundance: -
v_gene: TRBV29-1
CDR3aa: CSVDPGQGGYEQYF

j_gene: TRBJ1-4
abundance: -
v_gene: TRBV4-1
CDR3aa: CASRDRFATNEKLFF

j_gene: TRBJ2-3
abundance: -
v_gene: TRBV7-9
CDR3aa: CASRRGDPDTQYF

j_gene: TRBJ2-5
abundance: -
v_gene: TRBV7-9
CDR3aa: CASSPRTGGLEETQYF

j_gene: TRBJ2-5
abundance: -
v_gene: TRBV7-2
CDR3aa: CASSLAAGLSWGAQYF

j_gene: TRBJ2-1
abundance: -
v_gene: TRBV30
CDR3aa: CAWSPPLAGAYNEQFF

j_gene: TRBJ1-3
abundance: -
v_gene: TRBV6-5
CDR3aa: CASSYSGHPGNTIYF

j_gene: TRBJ2-7
abundance: -
v_gene: TRBV2
CDR3aa: CASSEWDTETYEQYF

j_gene: TRBJ2-1
abundance: -
v_gene: TRBV27
CDR3aa: CASSLGPRGWDNEQFF

j_gene: TRBJ2-1
abundance: once
v_gene: TRBV9
CDR3aa: CASSVGTSGGAGEQFF

j_gene: TRBJ2-7
abundance: -
v_gene: TRBV6-6
CDR3aa: CASRPPGRGPYEQYF

j_gene: TRBJ2-1
abundance: -
v_gene: TRBV2
CDR3aa: CASSKRTGGSNEQFF

j_gene: TRBJ1-1
abundance: -
v_gene: TRBV4-3
CDR3aa: CASSQALGETEAFF

j_gene: TRBJ1-1
abundance: -
v_gene: TRBV7-2
CDR3aa: CASSLFGDRGGTEAFF

j_gene: TRBJ2-3
abundance: -
v_gene: TRBV29-1
CDR3aa: CSVEDPSGGPNTQYF

j_gene: TRBJ2-1
abundance: -
v_gene: TRBV11-3
CDR3aa: CASSLIEGGSGRPKIYEQFF

j_gene: TRBJ1-4
abundance: few
v_gene: TRBV4-1
CDR3aa: CASSQPTGEKLFF

j_gene: TRBJ1-1
abundance: -
v_gene: TRBV28
CDR3aa: CASSLVQRNTEAFF

j_gene: TRBJ2-1
abundance: -
v_gene: TRBV10-1
CDR3aa: CARGTSGGPGDEQFF

j_gene: TRBJ1-3
abundance: -
v_gene: TRBV9
CDR3aa: CASSVSGRGGNTIYF

j_gene: TRBJ1-4
abundance: -
v_gene: TRBV6-5
CDR3aa: CASRIAGLANEKLFF

j_gene: TRBJ1-5
abundance: -
v_gene: TRBV2
CDR3aa: CASNSGTGLNQPQHF

j_gene: TRBJ2-7
abundance: -
v_gene: TRBV11-2
CDR3aa: CASSSWTSGGLNYEQYF

j_gene: TRBJ2-3
abundance: few
v_gene: TRBV6-4
CDR3aa: CASSDSSGGADTQYF

j_gene: TRBJ1-2
abundance: -
v_gene: TRBV2
CDR3aa: CASSPRASAGLNYGYTF

j_gene: TRBJ2-5
abundance: -
v_gene: TRBV7-9
CDR3aa: CASSQIWAPRETQYF

j_gene: TRBJ1-2
abundance: -
v_gene: TRBV27
CDR3aa: CASSLSPSNYGYTF

j_gene: TRBJ1-2
abundance: -
v_gene: TRBV4-3
CDR3aa: CASSQGQGKFGYTF

j_gene: TRBJ1-2
abundance: -
v_gene: TRBV12-5
CDR3aa: CASALTGGGYTF

j_gene: TRBJ2-1
abundance: once
v_gene: TRBV19
CDR3aa: CASSPERNEQFF

j_gene: TRBJ2-5
abundance: -
v_gene: TRBV28
CDR3aa: CASSLARTSGGFQETQYF

j_gene: TRBJ2-2
abundance: -
v_gene: TRBV11-2
CDR3aa: CASSPPGGAGELFF

j_gene: TRBJ1-2
abundance: -
v_gene: TRBV6-5
CDR3aa: CASSYSARNYGYTF

j_gene: TRBJ2-7
abundance: few
v_gene: TRBV28
CDR3aa: CASSLRGQLYEQYF

j_gene: TRBJ1-3
abundance: -
v_gene: TRBV2
CDR3aa: CASRGGSGNTIYF

j_gene: TRBJ1-5
abundance: once
v_gene: TRBV28
CDR3aa: CASFAGGSNQPQHF

j_gene: TRBJ2-3
abundance: once
v_gene: TRBV9
CDR3aa: CASSVGRAGGTDTQYF

j_gene: TRBJ2-5
abundance: -
v_gene: TRBV9
CDR3aa: CASSVGVVSGGQETQYF

j_gene: TRBJ1-2
abundance: -
v_gene: TRBV28
CDR3aa: CASSWDRDYGYTF

j_gene: TRBJ1-1
abundance: -
v_gene: TRBV27
CDR3aa: CASRPRGNTEAFF

j_gene: TRBJ2-5
abundance: -
v_gene: TRBV9
CDR3aa: CASSISGGPGETQYF

j_gene: TRBJ2-7
abundance: -
v_gene: TRBV27
CDR3aa: CASRAGLEQYF

j_gene: TRBJ2-7
abundance: -
v_gene: TRBV25-1
CDR3aa: CASSDRQGLLGSYEQYF

j_gene: TRBJ2-5
abundance: -
v_gene: TRBV5-1
CDR3aa: CASSFLADRGQGTQYF

j_gene: TRBJ2-1
abundance: once
v_gene: TRBV7-8
CDR3aa: CASSPGAGGNEQFF